Below, 27 T cell receptor beta chains from the same sample are listed, as sequenced in a study of blood T cell repertoires in COVID-19. Method: immunoSEQ multiplex PCR; TCRdb's copy keeps in-frame clones and lacks some. Among 400,000 to 550,000 clones listed, 85% to 90% were seen once. The sample consisted of peripheral blood. These receptor sequences come from a woman in her twenties or thirties with acute or convalescent COVID-19.

This sequence joins TRBV19 and TRBJ2-7, with D tentatively TRBD2 (6 bases). V was pared by 3 bases and J by 1 base, with 16 bases between. The length of the CDR3 is 16 residues. Germline CDR1 reads LNHDA; CDR2 reads SQIVND (reference sequence). The CDR3 loop is CASSIAGPVTSYEQYF. The DNA of the CDR3 is TGTGCCAGTAGTATTGCGGGGCCAGTAACTTCCTACGAGCAGTACTTC.

The chain employs TRBV18 and TRBJ2-1, with unresolved D. The CDR3 extends over 15 amino acids. Trimming removed 3 bases at V and 6 bases at J, with 15 bases between. Looked up from germline, CDR1 is KGHSH and CDR2 is LQKENI. As DNA, the CDR3 is TGTGCCAGCTCACCTATTTCGGGTTCGGTCAATGAGCAGTTCTTC. Encoded protein: CASSPISGSVNEQFF.

The chain uses TRBV29-1 and TRBJ1-6, with a tentative D call TRBD1 (6 bases). The CDR3 has 13 amino acids. The V end was cut by 4 bases, the J end by 8 bases, with 12 bases between. Looked up from germline, CDR1 is SQVTM and CDR2 is ANQGSEA. The CDR3: CSVGLGGDSPLHF. The CDR3 coding sequence is TGCAGCGTTGGATTAGGGGGTGATTCACCCCTCCACTTT.

This chain joins TRBV6-5 and TRBJ2-7; TRBD2 might be the D (6 bases). The CDR3 extends over 15 amino acids. The V gene lost 0 bases and the J gene lost 3 bases, with 12 bases spanning the gap. The germline gives CDR1 MNHEY, CDR2 SVGAGI. The CDR3 bases are TGTGCCAGCAGTTACTCGTGGGGCGGGATCTACGAGCAGTACTTC. It yields the protein CASSYSWGGIYEQYF.

DNA of the CDR3: TGTGCCATCAGTGAGTATGGTACAGTCCGCCTCTACAATAACTATGGCTACACCTTC. This sequence encodes CAISEYGTVRLYNNYGYTF. This chain joins TRBV10-3 and TRBJ1-2; D gene ambiguous. With 1 base removed from V and 1 base from J, the gap between germline ends came to 22 bases. Germline assignment: CDR1 ENHRY and CDR2 SYGVKD. The CDR3 spans 19 residues.

The chain recombines TRBV18 with TRBJ1-5; a weak D match, TRBD1 (6 bases). The CDR3 runs 13 residues. Germline V gives CDR1 KGHSH, CDR2 LQKENI. The V and J ends lost 4 bases and 3 bases respectively, with 7 bases between them. CDR3 sequence (DNA): TGTGCCAGCTCACGGACAGACAATCAGCCCCAGCATTTT. Translated: CASSRTDNQPQHF.

V is TRBV5-8 and J is TRBJ1-5; D is unresolved. This CDR3 region has 16 residues. V lost 0 bases to trimming and J lost 2 bases, with 12 bases between them. Germline V CDR1 and CDR2: SGHTS, YDEGEE. The CDR3, as DNA: TGTGCCAGCAGCTTGGTCGACTGGGTTGGCAATCAGCCCCAGCATTTT. It specifies CASSLVDWVGNQPQHF.

The rearrangement links TRBV19 to TRBJ2-7; D uncertain. Germline lookup yields CDR1 LNHDA and CDR2 SQIVND (reference sequence). This CDR3 contains 13 residues. Trimming stripped 5 bases from V and 2 bases from J, with 10 bases between. This CDR3 is CASSGQATYEQYF. CDR3 bases: TGTGCCAGTAGTGGCCAGGCGACCTACGAGCAGTACTTC.

This sequence joins TRBV9 and TRBJ1-3; perhaps TRBD1 as D (5 bases). Germline lookup yields CDR1 SGDLS and CDR2 YYNGEE. This CDR3 contains 17 residues. Trimming pared 0 bases from V and 3 bases from J, leaving 16 bases between. CDR3 nucleotides: TGTGCCAGCAGCGTAGATCCCGACAGTGCCGTTGGAAACACCATATATTTT. It is translated as CASSVDPDSAVGNTIYF.

The V call is TRBV19, the J call TRBJ2-5; 7 nucleotides match TRBD1. CDR1 is LNHDA, CDR2 SQIVND, per germline (reference sequence). With V trimmed by 5 bases and J by 5 bases, 11 bases remained unmatched. CDR3 size: 15 residues. Here the CDR3 reads CASSPKTGIWETQYF. DNA for the CDR3: TGTGCCAGTAGTCCGAAGACAGGGATCTGGGAGACCCAGTACTTC.

The J gene is TRBJ2-7, the V gene TRBV11-2; D perhaps matches TRBD1 (5 bases). CDR3 length: 17 amino acids. V lost 0 bases and J lost 2, with 17 bases in between. Germline CDR1 reads SGHAT; CDR2 reads FQNNGV. This CDR3 reads CASSLDGLGPPTYEQYF. The CDR3 region has the DNA TGTGCCAGCAGCTTAGACGGGTTGGGGCCTCCAACCTACGAGCAGTACTTC.

The rearrangement joins TRBV2 to TRBJ1-3; TRBD1 matches at 12 bases. Losses at the gene ends were 10 bases for V and 0 bases for J; bases not matched to a gene: 10. The CDR3 is made up of 17 amino acids. Germline V lookup: CDR1 SNHLY, CDR2 FYNNEI. CDR3 sequence reads: CATAGTGGPFSGNTIYF. CDR3 bases: TGTGCCACCGCCGGGACAGGGGGCCCCTTCTCTGGAAACACCATATATTTT. Full variable domain (rest looked up from reference TRBV2 and TRBJ1-3): EPEVTQTPSHQVTQMGQEVILRCVPISNHLYFYWYRQILGQKVEFLVSFYNNEISEKSEIFDDQFSVERPDGSNFTLKIRSTKLEDSAMYFCATAGTGGPFSGNTIYFGEGSWLTVV.

The chain carries TRBV6-5 and TRBJ2-7, with 7 bases lining up with TRBD2. The J segment lost 3 bases and the V segment lost 6 bases, leaving 11 bases of the junction unmatched. From germline, CDR1 is MNHEY and CDR2 SVGAGI. The CDR3 covers 15 residues. Here the CDR3 DNA reads TGTGCCAGCAGGAAAACTAGCGCCATCGACTACGAGCAGTACTTC. Translation: CASRKTSAIDYEQYF.

The sample holds a few counts of this clone. The J gene is TRBJ2-2, the V gene TRBV7-9; D unresolved. Germline CDR1 is SEHNR and CDR2 is FQNEAQ (reference sequence). Trimming removed 2 bases from V and 7 bases from J, with 8 bases in between. The CDR3 sequence is 13 residues long. The CDR3 region is CASSLLEIGELFF. CDR3 nucleotide sequence: TGTGCCAGCAGCTTACTGGAGATCGGGGAGCTGTTTTTT.

This clone turned up a few times. This chain connects TRBV6-5 to TRBJ2-7; 9 bases line up with TRBD1. Germline V CDR1 and CDR2: MNHEY, SVGAGI. This CDR3 has 14 amino acids. This CDR3 reads CACSRDREFDEQYF. The CDR3 nucleotides read TGTGCGTGTTCCCGGGACAGGGAATTCGACGAGCAGTACTTC.

This clone occurred once. The rearrangement uses TRBV3-1 (or the pseudogene TRBV3-2) and TRBJ1-1, with 8 nucleotides matching TRBD1. The CDR3 extends over 14 amino acids. Germline V gene sequence: CDR1 LGHDT, CDR2 YNNKEL (reference sequence). V lost 4 bases to trimming and J lost 3 bases; unmatched junction nucleotides: 4. In DNA form, the CDR3 reads TGTGCCAGCAGCCTAATGACAGGGGACACTGAAGCTTTCTTT. Its protein product is CASSLMTGDTEAFF.

The V and J genes are TRBV20-1 and TRBJ1-1; 9 positions match TRBD1. V shed 3 bases, J shed 2 bases, and the junction held 10 bases outside the gene matches. Per germline, CDR1 DFQATT and CDR2 SNEGSKA (reference sequence). There are 16 residues in the CDR3. The CDR3 DNA reads as TGCAGTGCTAGTAGTTTCTCGGACAGGGGTAACACTGAAGCTTTCTTT. As protein: CSASSFSDRGNTEAFF.

The chain is built from TRBV27 and TRBJ2-2; 10 bases agree with TRBD1. CDR3 length equals 16 residues. Looked up from germline, CDR1 is MNHEY and CDR2 is SMNVEV (reference sequence). J lost 2 bases, V lost 7 bases, and 7 bases had no gene match. This CDR3 is CASTHRDRGNTGELFF. As DNA, the CDR3 is TGTGCCAGCACGCACCGGGACAGGGGAAACACCGGGGAGCTGTTTTTT.

The gene calls are TRBV7-5 and TRBJ1-2. TRBV7-5 is a recognized pseudogene. This CDR3 region has 14 residues. The CDR3 sequence: CVRSLPPVTYGYTF. CDR3 bases: TGTGTCAGAAGCTTACCACCAGTGACTTATGGCTACACCTTC.

The chain joins TRBV5-4 to TRBJ2-5; D possibly corresponds to TRBD2 (7 bases). This CDR3 has 13 amino acids. V was clipped by 3 bases and J by 5 bases, with 11 bases between them. From germline, CDR1 is SGHNT and CDR2 YYREEE (reference sequence). CDR3 amino acids: CASSSRGGETQYF. DNA for the CDR3: TGTGCCAGCAGCTCCAGGGGAGGGGAGACCCAGTACTTC. Based on the CDR3 plus reference TRBV5-4 and TRBJ2-5, the full variable domain is ETGVTQSPTHLIKTRGQQVTLRCSSQSGHNTVSWYQQALGQGPQFIFQYYREEENGRGNFPPRFSGLQFPNYSSELNVNALELDDSALYLCASSSRGGETQYFGPGTRLLVL.

V and J are TRBV9 and TRBJ2-2; 10 bases map to TRBD1. The V gene's germline CDR1 is SGDLS and CDR2 YYNGEE. J lost 4 bases, V lost 4 bases, and 7 bases had no gene match. The CDR3 is 16 amino acids. The CDR3 reads CASSPPGQGTTGELFF. The CDR3 DNA reads as TGTGCCAGCAGCCCTCCGGGACAGGGGACCACCGGGGAGCTGTTTTTT.

The chain links TRBV14 to TRBJ2-2; D might be TRBD2 (7 bases). Germline V CDR1 and CDR2: SGHDN, FVKESK. Trimming shortened V by 4 bases and J by 1 base, and 19 bases separated the two germline ends. This CDR3 is 18 amino acids long. The CDR3 coding sequence is TGTGCCAGCAGCCCCTTCTCGGCGGGGGCCTTGAACACCGGGGAGCTGTTTTTT. Translating it yields CASSPFSAGALNTGELFF.

V is TRBV4-2 and J is TRBJ2-7, with 10 bases lining up with TRBD1. The CDR3 extends over 14 amino acids. CDR1 and CDR2 from the germline V gene are LGHNA and YNFKEQ. Unmatched junction bases numbered 10, after V lost 8 bases and J lost 6 bases. The CDR3 sequence: CASSPGQGSREQYF. As DNA, the CDR3 is TGTGCCAGCTCACCGGGACAGGGGTCTCGCGAGCAGTACTTC.

The V and J genes are TRBV6-4 and TRBJ1-6, with D hard to call. From germline, CDR1 is MRHNA and CDR2 SNTAGT. Trimming cost V 3 bases and J 7 bases, with 13 bases left between them. CDR3 length equals 15 residues. Here the CDR3 DNA reads TGTGCCAGCAGTGAAGAGAGGCTCGGGAATTCACCCCTCCACTTT. As protein: CASSEERLGNSPLHF.

This clone was detected a few times. This chain links TRBV4-1 with TRBJ2-7; D perhaps matches TRBD1 (6 bases). Germline lookup yields CDR1 MGHRA and CDR2 YSYEKL. V lost 1 base, J lost 2 bases, and 12 bases lay in between. The CDR3 extends over 15 amino acids. CDR3 region: CASSQVSGDPYEQYF. CDR3 nucleotides: TGCGCCAGCAGCCAAGTTTCAGGGGACCCCTACGAGCAGTACTTC.

This rearrangement joins TRBV7-3 to TRBJ2-7; tentatively, D is TRBD2 (5 bases). V lost 3 bases to trimming and J lost 1 base, with 10 bases between them. The CDR3 is 14 amino acids. The germline gives CDR1 SGHTA, CDR2 FQGTGA. The DNA of the CDR3 is TGTGCCAGCAGCTTTCTCGGCGGGTCCTACGAGCAGTACTTC. It translates to CASSFLGGSYEQYF. Variable domain in full (rest from reference TRBV7-3 and TRBJ2-7): GAGVSQTPSNKVTEKGKYVELRCDPISGHTALYWYRQSLGQGPEFLIYFQGTGAADDSGLPNDRFFAVRPEGSVSTLKIQRTERGDSAVYLCASSFLGGSYEQYFGPGTRLTVT.

The chain is built from TRBV6-5 and TRBJ2-1; 7 bases map to TRBD1. The CDR3 runs to 15 residues. CDR1 and CDR2 from the germline V gene are MNHEY and SVGAGI. Trimming removed 5 bases from V and 3 bases from J; junction bases left unmatched: 7. The CDR3: CASSPTGANYNEQFF. CDR3 bases: TGTGCCAGCAGTCCTACAGGGGCAAACTACAATGAGCAGTTCTTC.